A single sample is the source of the 23 T cell receptor beta chains below, sequenced in a study of post-analysis software for immune sequencing data. General study results and limits: With TRBV5-6, TRBV5-1 and TRBV20-1 included, about five TRBV segments were more frequent in patients than in controls.

No antigen has been assigned to these receptors. Every TCR beta cDNA library bore unique molecular identifiers. TCRdb itself ran the PCR reads through MiXCR, one entry per CDR3 protein. The repertoire holds fewer than 850,000 distinct CDR3 sequences, with roughly 29% as singletons. Sequencing input: blood. The receptors derive from a girl between 5 and 17 years old with multiple sclerosis.

V and J are TRBV28 and TRBJ1-2, with no clear D. The CDR3 covers 16 residues. The germline CDR1 and CDR2 sequences are MDHEN and SYDVKM. Deletions cut 3 bases from V and 4 bases from J, with 18 bases between. DNA for the CDR3: TGTGCCAGCAGTTTGGTTGGAGGGCAGGTCCTCTATGGCTACACCTTC. It specifies CASSLVGGQVLYGYTF.

As to this clonotype: Mismatch with germline at one junction end may stem from a read error. This chain joins TRBV12-3 or TRBV12-4 and TRBJ2-1; maybe TRBD1 (6 bases). This CDR3 contains 13 residues. As DNA, the CDR3 is TGTGCCAGCTTAGGAAGGGGGAACAATGAGCGGTTCTTC. Translation: CASLGRGNNERFF.

This clonotype was seen a few times. V and J are TRBV4-1 and TRBJ2-7, with no clear D. The V end was cut by 0 bases, the J end by 2 bases, with 11 bases between. Germline V gene data show CDR1 as MGHRA and CDR2 as YSYEKL. The CDR3 runs to 15 residues. CDR3 bases: TGCGCCAGCAGCCAAGAAGGGTCCTACGCCTACGAGCAGTACTTC. Protein sequence: CASSQEGSYAYEQYF.

This clonotype has just a few counts. The chain couples TRBV20-1 to TRBJ1-1; 7 bases align to TRBD1. CDR3 length equals 17 residues. Trimming took 5 bases from V and 1 from J; bases not matched to a gene: 16. Germline CDR1 reads DFQATT; CDR2 reads SNEGSKA (reference sequence). The CDR3 bases are TGCAGTGCTCAACCTCCCAGGGGGGCACGGCCGAACACTGAAGCTTTCTTT. Translated, it gives CSAQPPRGARPNTEAFF.

The gene calls are TRBV15 and TRBJ2-5, with a tentative D call TRBD1 (5 bases). This CDR3 region has 16 residues. The germline V gene has CDR1 LNHNV and CDR2 YYDKDF (reference sequence). V was clipped by 0 bases and J by 0 bases, with 11 bases between them. DNA of the CDR3: TGTGCCACCAGCAGAGAGGGCGCAGGGTACCAAGAGACCCAGTACTTC. Protein: CATSREGAGYQETQYF.

As concerns this clonotype: In this CDR3 the conserved last residue, phenylalanine or tryptophan, is missing, so a read error is likely. The chain has TRBV20-1 and TRBJ2-5; 12 nucleotides match TRBD2. The CDR3 has 16 amino acids. Trimming removed 2 bases from V and 3 bases from J; junction bases left unmatched: 7. Germline loops: CDR1 DFQATT, CDR2 SNEGSKA (reference sequence). The CDR3 DNA reads TGCAGTGCTAGACCTAGCGGGAGGGGGCAGGAAGAGACCCAGTACTGC. Translated: CSARPSGRGQEETQYC.

The chain employs TRBV4-1 and TRBJ2-5; D is possibly TRBD2 (6 bases). The CDR3 extends over 16 amino acids. CDR1 MGHRA and CDR2 YSYEKL come from the germline V gene. Between the trimmed V and J ends, which lost 3 bases and 3 bases, there was a span of 17 bases. The CDR3 region has the DNA TGCGCCAGCAGCCAGCCACCGGAGGAGGGAAAAGAGACCCAGTACTTC. Translating it yields CASSQPPEEGKETQYF.

The rearrangement uses TRBV3-1 and TRBJ1-1; D call uncertain. Per the germline V gene, CDR1 is LGHDT and CDR2 is YNNKEL (reference sequence). V lost 0 bases to trimming and J lost 11 bases, with 7 bases between them. There are 11 residues in the CDR3. This CDR3 is CASSQDTVAFF. CDR3 sequence (DNA): TGTGCCAGCAGCCAAGACACGGTCGCTTTCTTT.

The table lists this clonotype with a few counts. This CDR3 is CASSSIRDRGSNEQFF. CDR3 bases: TGTGCCAGCAGCTCGATCCGGGACAGGGGGTCCAATGAGCAGTTCTTC. This chain connects TRBV7-6 to TRBJ2-1; 11 bases match TRBD1. The germline CDR1 and CDR2 sequences are SGHVS and FNYEAQ. Trimming removed 4 bases from V and 6 bases from J; junction bases left unmatched: 8. The CDR3 has 16 amino acids.

The table lists this clonotype with a few counts. The CDR3 DNA follows: TGTGCCACCCGGAGGGGGCCATACAATGAGCAGTTCTTC. Protein: CATRRGPYNEQFF. The genes are TRBV7-2 and TRBJ2-1, with a weak D call TRBD1 (7 bases). V lost 10 bases and J lost 4, with 14 bases in between. Germline V gene lookup returns CDR1 SGHTA and CDR2 FQGNSA. This CDR3 has 13 amino acids.

On this clonotype: A read error may be the cause here, since a much bigger clone is one base away. The chain uses TRBV29-1 and TRBJ2-3; tentatively, D is TRBD1 (6 bases). CDR3 length: 14 residues. V lost 6 bases and J lost 2, with 15 bases in between. Germline V gives CDR1 SQVTM, CDR2 ANQGSEA. The CDR3: CSVDRDTFTDTQYF. CDR3 bases: TGCAGCGTCGACCGGGACACCTTCACAGATACGCAGTATTTT.

Only a few counts were recorded for this clonotype. J is TRBJ1-2 and V is TRBV29-1; TRBD1 aligns across 8 bases. Germline CDR1 is SQVTM and CDR2 is ANQGSEA. CDR3 length equals 11 residues. V gave up 7 bases and J gave up 4 bases; unmatched junction bases: 2. Here the CDR3 reads CSAGTGYGYTF. The CDR3 nucleotides are TGCAGCGCTGGGACAGGCTATGGCTACACCTTC.

The CDR3 DNA is TGCGCCAGCAGCCTACTAGCGGCCCCGCGCGAGCAGTACTTC. Encoded protein: CASSLLAAPREQYF. The chain employs TRBV5-1 and TRBJ2-7; 8 bases match TRBD2. Germline assignment: CDR1 SGHRS and CDR2 YFSETQ. V lost 4 bases to trimming and J lost 6 bases; unmatched junction nucleotides: 9. The CDR3 is 14 residues long.

As concerns this clonotype: A junction end diverges from the germline sequence, so it may reflect a read error. V and J are TRBV10-3 and TRBJ2-3, with a tentative D call TRBD1 (5 bases). Germline V lookup: CDR1 ENHRY, CDR2 SYGVKD. The CDR3 runs to 16 residues. The CDR3 reads CAISESGRGPADMQYF. The CDR3, as DNA: TGTGCCATCAGTGAGTCGGGGCGAGGTCCAGCAGATATGCAGTATTTT.

The chain is built from TRBV28 and TRBJ2-1, with TRBD1 as a possible D gene (6 bases). The CDR3 length is 20 residues. Germline assignment: CDR1 MDHEN and CDR2 SYDVKM. The germline V and J ends were trimmed by 4 bases and 0 bases, with 25 bases remaining between them. The CDR3 region is CASSSPSGPGQSNSYNEQFF. For the CDR3, the DNA is TGTGCCAGCAGTTCCCCTAGTGGTCCGGGACAATCGAACTCCTACAATGAGCAGTTCTTC.

This rearrangement joins TRBV20-1 to TRBJ1-6; D is unresolved. Per germline, CDR1 DFQATT and CDR2 SNEGSKA (reference sequence). The ends were cut back, 2 bases at V and 7 bases at J, with 9 bases in the middle. The CDR3 length is 13 residues. DNA of the CDR3: TGCAGTGCTAGAAAGGGCCTAAATTCACCCCTCCACTTT. This sequence encodes CSARKGLNSPLHF.

V is TRBV29-1 and J is TRBJ2-7; D call uncertain. The DNA end is a closer match to TRBJ2-5, so the J assignment may be wrong. CDR1 SQVTM and CDR2 ANQGSEA come from the germline V gene. The CDR3 is 13 amino acids. The CDR3 protein is CSVAYLADETQYF. CDR3 nucleotides: TGCAGCGTTGCGTACTTGGCCGACGAGACCCAGTACTTC.

This CDR3 is CASSYSSTLNTEAFF. The CDR3 DNA sequence: TGTGCCAGCAGTTACTCTTCTACCCTCAACACTGAAGCTTTCTTT. The chain employs TRBV6-2 or TRBV6-3 and TRBJ1-1; D remains ambiguous. The V gene's germline CDR1 is MNHEY and CDR2 SVGEGT. Trimming took off 0 bases at V and 2 bases at J, with 10 bases between the two ends. The CDR3 has 15 residues.

This rearrangement joins TRBV5-1 to TRBJ2-5; D unclear. V was clipped by 4 bases and J by 11 bases, with 12 bases between them. Germline-derived CDR1 and CDR2 are SGHRS and YFSETQ. The CDR3 extends over 11 amino acids. DNA of the CDR3: TGCGCCAGCAGCCGTCGCTATTGGCAGTACTTC. Its translation is CASSRRYWQYF.

This chain connects TRBV20-1 to TRBJ2-7; D unclear. Trimming shortened V by 3 bases and J by 7 bases, and 16 bases separated the two germline ends. In germline, CDR1 is DFQATT, CDR2 SNEGSKA (reference sequence). The CDR3 runs 13 residues. The DNA for the CDR3 is TGCAGTGCTAGGTCGTCTGGTTGGAATGAGCAGTACTTC. Translation gives CSARSSGWNEQYF.

CDR3: CSAPGTGEHIQYF. The DNA for the CDR3 is TGCAGTGCTCCCGGGACAGGGGAACACATTCAGTACTTC. J is TRBJ2-4 and V is TRBV20-1; 10 bases align to TRBD1. The junction had 6 bases not matched to a gene; V was cut back by 5 bases and J by 8 bases. Germline lookup yields CDR1 DFQATT and CDR2 SNEGSKA (reference sequence). The CDR3 has 13 residues.

The table lists this clonotype with a few counts. V and J are TRBV9 and TRBJ2-7; a weak D match, TRBD1 (7 bases). With the DNA end fitting TRBJ2-5 better, the J assignment may be wrong. Germline V CDR1 and CDR2: SGDLS, YYNGEE. The length of the CDR3 is 15 residues. The CDR3 region is CASSVGRGQRETQYF. As DNA, the CDR3 is TGTGCCAGCAGCGTAGGGAGGGGGCAGAGGGAGACCCAGTACTTC.

The genes are TRBV29-1 and TRBJ1-3, with D perhaps TRBD1 (5 bases). Trimming stripped 7 bases from V and 8 bases from J, with 12 bases between. The CDR3 totals 11 residues. CDR1 is SQVTM, CDR2 ANQGSEA, per germline. This CDR3 reads CSARVSDTIYF. CDR3 DNA: TGCAGCGCCAGGGTTTCGGACACCATATATTTT. The full variable domain, its missing parts supplied by reference TRBV29-1 and TRBJ1-3, is SAVISQKPSRDICQRGTSLTIQCQVDSQVTMMFWYRQQPGQSLTLIATANQGSEATYESGFVIDKFPISRPNLTFSTLTVSNMSPEDSSIYLCSARVSDTIYFGEGSWLTVV.